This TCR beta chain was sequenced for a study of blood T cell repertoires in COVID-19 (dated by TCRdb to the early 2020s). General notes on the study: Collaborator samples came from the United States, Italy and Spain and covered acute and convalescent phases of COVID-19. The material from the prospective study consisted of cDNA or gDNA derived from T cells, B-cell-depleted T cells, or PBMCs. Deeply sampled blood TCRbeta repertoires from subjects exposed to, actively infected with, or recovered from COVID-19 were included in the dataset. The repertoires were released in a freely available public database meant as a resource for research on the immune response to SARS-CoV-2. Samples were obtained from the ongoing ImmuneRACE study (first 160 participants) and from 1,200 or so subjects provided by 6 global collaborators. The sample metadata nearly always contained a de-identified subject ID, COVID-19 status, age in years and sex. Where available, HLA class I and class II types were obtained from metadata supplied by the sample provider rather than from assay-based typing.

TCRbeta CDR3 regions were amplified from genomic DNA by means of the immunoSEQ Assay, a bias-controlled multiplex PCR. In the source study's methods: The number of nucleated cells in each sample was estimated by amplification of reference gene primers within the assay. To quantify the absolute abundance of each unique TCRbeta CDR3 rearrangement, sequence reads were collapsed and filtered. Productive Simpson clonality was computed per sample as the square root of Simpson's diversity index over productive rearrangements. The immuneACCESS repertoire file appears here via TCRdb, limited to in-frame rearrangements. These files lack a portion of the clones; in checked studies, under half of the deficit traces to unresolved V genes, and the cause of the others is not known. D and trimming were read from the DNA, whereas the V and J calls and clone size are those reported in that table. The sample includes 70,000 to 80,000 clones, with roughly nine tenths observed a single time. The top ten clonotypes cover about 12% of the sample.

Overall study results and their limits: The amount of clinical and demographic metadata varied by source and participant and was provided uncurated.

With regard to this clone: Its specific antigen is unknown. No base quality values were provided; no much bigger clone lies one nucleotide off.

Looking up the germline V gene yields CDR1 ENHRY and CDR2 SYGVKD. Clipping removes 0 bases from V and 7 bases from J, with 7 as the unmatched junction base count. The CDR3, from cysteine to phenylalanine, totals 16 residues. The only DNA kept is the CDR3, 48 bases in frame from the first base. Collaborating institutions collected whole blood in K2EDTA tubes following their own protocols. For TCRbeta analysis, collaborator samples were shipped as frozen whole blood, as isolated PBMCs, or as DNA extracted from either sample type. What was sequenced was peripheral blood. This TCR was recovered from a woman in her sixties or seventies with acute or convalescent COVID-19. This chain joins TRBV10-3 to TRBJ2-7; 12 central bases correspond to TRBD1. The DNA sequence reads TGTGCCATCAGTGAGTCACCGGGACAGGGGGCGGGGGAGCAGTACTTC. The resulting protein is CAISESPGQGAGEQYF.